This is a list of T cell receptor beta chains from one sample in a study of CD8+ T cells in alopecia areata. The data were produced by immunoSEQ multiplex PCR, yet TCRdb's version contains in-frame clones alone and is incomplete. Of some 80,000 clones listed, approximately 72% are singletons. Sequences were derived from CD8+ T cells sorted from blood, sampled at week 24, from a patient treated with tofacitinib. These TCRs come from a human donor with alopecia areata. Both conserved end residues are part of each CDR3. A D gene is named only where the DNA matches it firmly. The size of a clone is reported for some rows only, either as once, few or many, or as a class for expanded clones.

v_gene	j_gene	d_gene	abundance	CDR3nt	CDR3aa
TRBV27	TRBJ2-7	NA	few	TGTGCCAGCAGTTTAGAGACCGTTTCCCAGTACTTC	CASSLETVSQYF
TRBV5-5	TRBJ2-1	NA	NA	TGTGCCAGCAGCTTAGCGTTAGGGGGGCATGAGCAGTTCTTC	CASSLALGGHEQFF
TRBV2	TRBJ2-1	TRBD2	few	TGTGCCAGCAGTGAATCGACTAGCGGGATTAGCAATGAGCAGTTCTTC	CASSESTSGISNEQFF
TRBV13	TRBJ1-2	TRBD1	few	TGTGCCAGCAGCATCGGACAGGGGGATGGCTACACCTTC	CASSIGQGDGYTF
TRBV5-4	TRBJ2-3	NA	NA	TGTGCCAGCAGCTTCAGAACAGATACGCAGTATTTT	CASSFRTDTQYF
TRBV5-5	TRBJ1-1	NA	NA	TGTGCCAGCAGCTTACGCCCGGGCGGAGGCCTTGACACTGAAGCTTTCTTT	CASSLRPGGGLDTEAFF
TRBV6-6	TRBJ1-1	NA	NA	TGTGCCAGCAGTTACCGGGGGCGTGTGGTTGAAGCTTTCTTT	CASSYRGRVVEAFF
TRBV4-3	TRBJ2-7	NA	few	TGCGCCAGCAGCCAAGGGGACACGGGGAAATACGAGCAGTACTTC	CASSQGDTGKYEQYF
TRBV5-1	TRBJ1-2	NA	NA	TGCGCCAGCAGCTTAAGTCTGCCTAACTATGGCTACACCTTC	CASSLSLPNYGYTF
TRBV28	TRBJ2-7	NA	NA	TGTGCCAGCAGCTGGGAAATCTCCTACGAGCAGTACTTC	CASSWEISYEQYF
TRBV4-3	TRBJ2-7	NA	NA	TGCGCCAGCAGCCAGGGGGTCAGGGGCTACGAGCAGTACTTC	CASSQGVRGYEQYF
TRBV4-2	TRBJ1-5	TRBD1	NA	TGTGCCAGCAGCCAAGAGTCTAGGACAGGGTATCAGCCCCAGCATTTT	CASSQESRTGYQPQHF
TRBV6-4	TRBJ2-3	TRBD2	medium-sized	TGTGCCAGCAGTGACTCGACTAGCGGGGGGGCAGATACGCAGTATTTT	CASSDSTSGGADTQYF
TRBV5-1	TRBJ2-5	TRBD2	NA	TGCGCCAGCAGCTGGGGACTAGCGGGCATCCAAGAGACCCAGTACTTC	CASSWGLAGIQETQYF
TRBV4-1	TRBJ1-2	NA	NA	TGCGCCAGCAGCCAAGTCCAGGGGAAGGATGGCTACACCTTC	CASSQVQGKDGYTF
TRBV2	TRBJ2-1	TRBD1	NA	TGTGCCAGCAGTGACCTGGCAGGGGGCTTCGAGCAGTTCTTC	CASSDLAGGFEQFF
TRBV14	TRBJ2-7	NA	many	TGTGCCAGCAGCCAAGGAATCAGGGATGAGCAGTACTTC	CASSQGIRDEQYF
TRBV10-3	TRBJ2-1	TRBD2	NA	TGTGCCATCAGCGGACTAGCGGGAGGAATTGATGAGCAGTTCTTC	CAISGLAGGIDEQFF
TRBV27	TRBJ2-7	TRBD1	NA	TGTGCCAGCAGCCCGACAGGGTTGAGGGTCAACGAGCAGTACTTC	CASSPTGLRVNEQYF
TRBV27	TRBJ2-1	NA	once	TGTGCCAGCAGTTTATCAGTGGGCAGCAACAATGAGCAGTTCTTC	CASSLSVGSNNEQFF
TRBV13	TRBJ2-7	TRBD2	NA	TGTGCCAGCAGCTTAACGGCGGGAGCTACCTACGAGCAGTACTTC	CASSLTAGATYEQYF
TRBV30	TRBJ1-1	NA	NA	TGTGCCTGGAGTGAACAGGGAAACACTGAAGCTTTCTTT	CAWSEQGNTEAFF
TRBV29-1	TRBJ2-3	NA	NA	TGCAGCCACAGCTTTGGCGGCGGGGAAGGTGATACGCAGTATTTT	CSHSFGGGEGDTQYF
TRBV9	TRBJ1-6	NA	NA	TGTGCCAGCAGCGCGGCGAATAATTCACCCCTCCACTTT	CASSAANNSPLHF
TRBV27	TRBJ2-3	NA	NA	TGTGCCAGCAGTTCGGGGACTCGGGGAGATACGCAGTATTTT	CASSSGTRGDTQYF
TRBV5-5	TRBJ1-5	NA	once	TGTGCCAGCAGCTTGGGTGCTGGCCCCCGTTATCCCCAGCATTTT	CASSLGAGPRYPQHF
TRBV7-9	TRBJ2-3	NA	NA	TGCGCCAGCAGCCAAGGCGGAGGAGCGGCAGATACGCAGTATTTT	CASSQGGGAADTQYF
TRBV7-9	TRBJ1-2	NA	few	TGTGCCAGCACCTCGCCGATCCCCGAGCGCTACACCTTC	CASTSPIPERYTF
TRBV2	TRBJ1-4	NA	NA	TGTGCCAGCAAGCGGACAGTATGGGAAAAACTGTTTTTT	CASKRTVWEKLFF
TRBV7-3	TRBJ2-7	TRBD1	once	TGTGCCAGCAGCCTGACAGGGGGCGCAGGCTACGAGCAGTACTTC	CASSLTGGAGYEQYF
TRBV9	TRBJ2-1	NA	NA	TGTGCCAGCAGCGCCGGGACGGGTTACAATGAGCAGTTCTTC	CASSAGTGYNEQFF
TRBV27	TRBJ2-5	NA	few	TGTGCCAGCCAACCTGTGGACAGACAAGAGACCCAGTACTTC	CASQPVDRQETQYF